This entry concerns a single TCR beta chain. Its antigen is unknown. This sample stems from a study of T cells in Graves' hyperthyroidism and ophthalmopathy. Study-level points and caveats: Most expanded thyroid clonotypes above 0.001 also appeared in blood.

The PBMCs had their origin in approximately 10 ml of fresh peripheral blood. There are 18 residues in the CDR3. The V segment lost 6 bases and the J segment 12 bases; nucleotides outside the gene matches: 17. Germline CDR1 is MNHEY and CDR2 is SMNVEV (reference sequence). The TCR beta CDR3 regions underwent amplification using RNA transcripts as the source. First-round RT-PCR with HTBI primers amplified the TCR CDR3 region. TCRdb recomputed calls from the multiplex PCR reads with MiXCR, one row per CDR3 protein. Of hundreds of thousands of distinct CDR3 sequences listed, roughly 14% are singletons. V gene TRBV27 combines with J gene TRBJ2-6; the match to TRBD2 covers 13 bases. The TCR was taken from a young man with Graves' ophthalmopathy. Sample: blood. This chain's CDR3 is CASRSSGTSGKSGLVLTF. The DNA of the CDR3 is TGTGCCAGCAGATCTTCCGGGACTAGCGGGAAGTCAGGTCTCGTCCTGACTTTC.